This paragraph covers one TCR beta chain sequence. This sample is drawn from a study of blood T cell repertoires in COVID-19. The overall study: Acute and convalescent COVID-19 specimens originated in the United States, Italy and Spain. T cells, B-cell-depleted T cells, or PBMCs supplied cDNA or gDNA.

From germline, CDR1 is KGHSH and CDR2 LQKENI. The CDR3 consists of 13 residues. V was cut by 3 bases and J by 6 bases, with 11 bases left in between. Method: immunoSEQ multiplex PCR; TCRdb's copy keeps in-frame clones and lacks some. The repertoire holds tens of thousands of clones, with 86% as singletons. What was sequenced was peripheral blood. This receptor was taken from a man over 45 with active or convalescent COVID-19. This chain links TRBV18 with TRBJ1-2; D gene uncertain. The CDR3 nucleotides are TGTGCCAGCTCACCGTCGGGGATCGATGGCTACACCTTC. It yields the protein CASSPSGIDGYTF.